This is a list of T cell receptor beta chains from one sample in a study of T-cell reconstitution after alpha-beta-depleted transplantation in children. Using its own MiXCR run on the PCR reads, TCRdb lists one record per CDR3 protein. The sample comprises about 250,000 distinct CDR3 sequences, 24% of which are singletons, and around 4.8% rests with the top ten. The sequencing here drew on PBMCs, mostly from graft donor cells, taken 360 days after TCRalphabeta/CD19-depleted stem cell transplant. Receptor source: a female patient aged 2 to 10 who had a stem cell transplant for congenital amegakaryocytic thrombocytopenia, so the T cells may come from the graft donor. CDR3s include the opening cysteine and the closing phenylalanine or tryptophan. A D gene is named only where the DNA matches it firmly. The listing skips clone size in some rows; elsewhere it reads once, few, many or a size class.

size	V	J	D	DNA	CDR3
few	TRBV12-3/TRBV12-4	TRBJ1-5	-	TGTGCCAGCAGCCGGAGTGGGCCCCAGCATTTT	CASSRSGPQHF
-	TRBV10-3	TRBJ2-3	TRBD2	TGTGCCATCAGTACGGGACTAGCGGGAGGGAAGGGGACCCGTACTAGCACAGATACGCAGTATTTT	CAISTGLAGGKGTRTSTDTQYF
few	TRBV5-1	TRBJ1-2	TRBD1	TGCGCCAGCAGGGGGGACAGGGAGGACGGCTACACCTTC	CASRGDREDGYTF
many	TRBV12-3/TRBV12-4	TRBJ2-3	-	TGTGCCAGCAGTTTATTCGTCACAGATACGCAGTATTTT	CASSLFVTDTQYF
-	TRBV19	TRBJ2-3	-	TGTGCCAGTAGTATTTCCCAGGCTAGCACAGATACGCAGTATTTT	CASSISQASTDTQYF
few	TRBV5-1	TRBJ2-5	-	TGCGCCAGCAGCCCGAAAATGGGGGAAGAGACCCAGTACTTC	CASSPKMGEETQYF
-	TRBV29-1	TRBJ2-5	TRBD2	TGCAGCGTTGGAGTTAGGTTAGCGGGGAAAGAAGAGACCCAGTACTTC	CSVGVRLAGKEETQYF
few	TRBV5-1	TRBJ1-1	-	TGCGCCAGCAGCTCCCTCGGACAGAGCACCATGAACACTGAAGCTTTCTTT	CASSSLGQSTMNTEAFF
-	TRBV12-3/TRBV12-4	TRBJ1-1	-	TGTGCCAGCAGCCCAGGACAGCTCATGAACACTGAAGCTTTCTTT	CASSPGQLMNTEAFF
few	TRBV20-1	TRBJ2-5	TRBD2	TGCAGTGCTAGAGTCTTTGCGGGGGTTGGGGCGGCCCAGTACTTC	CSARVFAGVGAAQYF
few	TRBV7-2	TRBJ2-1	TRBD1	TGTGCCAGCAATAAGGACAGGGCGGCCTACAATGAGCAGTTCTTC	CASNKDRAAYNEQFF
-	TRBV2	TRBJ2-5	-	TGTGCCAGCAGTGAAAACCTAGCGCTTGTACATCGGACCCAGTACTTC	CASSENLALVHRTQYF
-	TRBV20-1	TRBJ1-5	-	TGCAGTGCTAGAGAGAGGGTGGCAGATCATCAGCCCCAGCATTTT	CSARERVADHQPQHF
-	TRBV5-1	TRBJ2-5	TRBD2	TGCGCCAGCAGACCACTACACGGGGGGTCCCAAGAGACCCAGTACTTC	CASRPLHGGSQETQYF
-	TRBV20-1	TRBJ2-6	-	TGCAGTGTTAGAGTTGGGGGGCGACGCTCTGGGGCCAACGTCCTGACTTTC	CSVRVGGRRSGANVLTF
-	TRBV12-3/TRBV12-4	TRBJ1-1	-	TGTGCCAGCAGTTTACGGGGGGAAGCTGAAGCTTTCTTT	CASSLRGEAEAFF
-	TRBV12-5	TRBJ2-3	-	TGTGCTAGTGGTTTCGGGAGCACAGATACGCAGTATTTT	CASGFGSTDTQYF
few	TRBV6-5	TRBJ1-1	-	TGTGCCAGCAGTTTATCAGGGCCGCACACTGAAGCTTTCTTT	CASSLSGPHTEAFF
once	TRBV4-3	TRBJ2-3	-	TGCGCCAGCAGCCAAGATTTGAGAAACACAGATACGCAGTATTTT	CASSQDLRNTDTQYF
few	TRBV12-3/TRBV12-4	TRBJ2-2	TRBD2	TGTGCCAGCAGAGCCTCTAGCGGGAGAGCTTGGGGGGAGCTGTTTTTT	CASRASSGRAWGELFF
-	TRBV5-1	TRBJ1-5	TRBD1	TGCGCCAGCAGCAGTGGGACAGGGAATCAGCCCCAGCATTTT	CASSSGTGNQPQHF
-	TRBV11-2	TRBJ2-3	TRBD2	TGTGCCAGCAGCTTAGAGGGACTAGCGGGATTGGGTGCCCGCACAGATACGCAGTATTTT	CASSLEGLAGLGARTDTQYF
-	TRBV7-9	TRBJ1-2	-	TGTGCCAGCAGCCGTATGGCAGACGGATCCGGCTACACCTTC	CASSRMADGSGYTF
few	TRBV6-2/TRBV6-3	TRBJ2-1	TRBD2	TGTGCCAGCAGCCTAAGGCCTAGCGGGAGTGATGAGCAGTTCTTC	CASSLRPSGSDEQFF
few	TRBV29-1	TRBJ2-3	-	TGCAGCCAACAAAGGGCAGATACGCAGTATTTT	CSQQRADTQYF
few	TRBV7-2	TRBJ2-7	TRBD2	TGTGCCAGCAGCTTAAAACTAGCGGGAGGTCCCGAGCAGTACTTC	CASSLKLAGGPEQYF
-	TRBV12-3/TRBV12-4	TRBJ1-1	-	TGTGCCAGCAGTTCCCGGGGGATGCAGGGTCGCCCTGAAGCTTTCTTT	CASSSRGMQGRPEAFF
many	TRBV27	TRBJ1-2	TRBD1	TGTGCCAGCAGCAACACGGACAGGAGCTATGGCTACACCTTC	CASSNTDRSYGYTF
once	TRBV6-2/TRBV6-3	TRBJ2-1	-	TGTGCCAGCAGTTCCGTCAGGCTCAATGAGCAGTTCTTC	CASSSVRLNEQFF
few	TRBV18	TRBJ2-1	TRBD1	TGTGCCAGCTCACCAACCGGGACAGGTTACAATGAGCAGTTCTTC	CASSPTGTGYNEQFF
few	TRBV28	TRBJ1-2	-	TGTGCCAGCAGTTTATTAAGGGTAGGGCAGGACGTTCGCGGCTACACCTTC	CASSLLRVGQDVRGYTF
-	TRBV9	TRBJ2-1	-	TGTGCCAGCAGCGACCCCCCTCTCGATGAATCCTACAATGAGCAGTTCTTC	CASSDPPLDESYNEQFF
-	TRBV3-1	TRBJ2-5	TRBD2	TGTGCCAGCAGCCTTTTCGGGGGGTACCAAGAGACCCAGTACTTC	CASSLFGGYQETQYF
-	TRBV11-2	TRBJ2-5	-	TGTGCCAGCAGCTTAGTAGGGGGGTTACGCCAAGAGACCCAGTACTTC	CASSLVGGLRQETQYF
-	TRBV11-2	TRBJ2-1	TRBD2	TGTGCCAGCAGCTTAGATCCTAGCGGAAATGAGCAGTTCTTC	CASSLDPSGNEQFF
-	TRBV5-4	TRBJ2-2	-	TGTGCCAGCAGCTTGGCCAGACAGGGAGGCCCCGGGGAGCTGTTTTTT	CASSLARQGGPGELFF
few	TRBV4-2	TRBJ2-6	-	TGTGCCAGCAGCCAAGTTGGCAGGGGCCTCTCTGGGGCCAACGTCCTGACTTTC	CASSQVGRGLSGANVLTF
many	TRBV10-3	TRBJ2-5	-	TGTGCCATCAGTGAAGGACAGCAAGAGACCCAGTACTTC	CAISEGQQETQYF
-	TRBV18	TRBJ2-7	-	TGTGCCAGCTCACCTTCGGAAGGGGTAGGCGAGCAGTACTTC	CASSPSEGVGEQYF
-	TRBV2	TRBJ2-2	TRBD2	TGTGCCAGCAGTAGCGGGGGGGCGCGTTTCGGGGAGCTGTTTTTT	CASSSGGARFGELFF
-	TRBV7-9	TRBJ1-1	-	TGTGCCAGCAGTTGGGACGGTGAAGCTTTCTTT	CASSWDGEAFF
-	TRBV7-8	TRBJ1-1	-	TGTGCCAGCAGCTTGGGGTACGGTACTGAAGCTTTCTTT	CASSLGYGTEAFF
many	TRBV4-3	TRBJ2-6	TRBD2	TGCGCCAGCAGCCAAGATCTAAGGCTAGCGGGGGCCTCTGGGGCCAACGTCCTGACTTTC	CASSQDLRLAGASGANVLTF
-	TRBV7-8	TRBJ2-1	-	TGTGCCAGCAGCTTAGCGGGCGTTGACAGACCCTACAATGAGCAGTTCTTC	CASSLAGVDRPYNEQFF
-	TRBV6-2/TRBV6-3	TRBJ2-3	TRBD1	TGTGCCAGCAGTTACGGGACAGGTGAATTCACAGATACGCAGTATTTT	CASSYGTGEFTDTQYF
few	TRBV4-1	TRBJ1-6	-	TGCGCCAGCAGCCACGGGGAAGGGTGGAATTCACCCCTCCACTTT	CASSHGEGWNSPLHF
-	TRBV7-2	TRBJ2-4	-	TGTGCCAGCAGCTACGGACAGTCCTCAGCCAAAAACATTCAGTACTTC	CASSYGQSSAKNIQYF
-	TRBV7-4	TRBJ2-1	-	TGTGCCAGCAGCTTAGTGCGTCCTCGTTCCTACAATGAGCAGTTCTTC	CASSLVRPRSYNEQFF
-	TRBV28	TRBJ2-3	-	TGTGCCAGCAGTTTATTTTATCTGGGCACAGATACGCAGTATTTT	CASSLFYLGTDTQYF
once	TRBV25-1	TRBJ2-5	-	TGTGCCAGCAGTTCGTCAGGGGTGATCGAAGAGACCCAGTACTTC	CASSSSGVIEETQYF
few	TRBV30	TRBJ2-2	TRBD2	TGTGCCTGGAGAGGGACTAGATTGTTTTACACCGGGGAGCTGTTTTTT	CAWRGTRLFYTGELFF
few	TRBV7-9	TRBJ1-4	-	TGTGCCAGCAGAGGGCCAACTAATGAAAAACTGTTTTTT	CASRGPTNEKLFF
-	TRBV18	TRBJ2-7	TRBD1	TGTGCCAGCTCACGACAGGGACCCAATGACGAGCAGTACTTC	CASSRQGPNDEQYF